Each of the 27 T cell receptor beta chains below was sequenced from the same sample in a study of CD8+CD57+ T cells in acquired aplastic anemia. Genomic DNA acted as the template from which TCR beta VDJ combination and CDR3 sequence profiling were carried out. A single record per CDR3 protein comes from TCRdb applying MiXCR to the reads. The data contain 150,000 to 170,000 distinct CDR3 sequences, about 54% of them seen just once; the ten biggest clones take up approximately 12%. The patients chosen for sequencing had shown expansion of CD8+CD57+ cells (detected by flow cytometry). The specimen sequenced was sorted CD4+, CD8+, or CD8+CD57+ T cells (not recorded which) from PBMCs. These receptors came from a human donor with aplastic anemia.

This clonotype came up a few times. The chain employs TRBV7-6 and TRBJ2-5, with no clear D. Germline V lookup: CDR1 SGHVS, CDR2 FNYEAQ. V was trimmed by 6 bases and J by 2 bases, leaving 10 bases between them. The CDR3 contains 13 residues. CDR3 loop: CASSPHPQETQYF. Here the CDR3 DNA reads TGTGCCAGCAGTCCCCACCCTCAAGAGACCCAGTACTTC.

This clonotype has only one observation. The rearrangement links TRBV2 to TRBJ2-5, with D unclear. V lost 5 bases to trimming and J lost 5 bases, with 3 bases between them. The CDR3 extends over 10 amino acids. Per germline, CDR1 SNHLY and CDR2 FYNNEI. CDR3 in amino acids: CASSRETQYF. In DNA, the CDR3 is TGTGCCAGCAGTAGGGAGACCCAGTACTTC.

The CDR3 loop reads CASSEIAGEQFF. The DNA of the CDR3 is TGTGCCAGCAGTGAAATTGCAGGTGAGCAGTTCTTC. V is TRBV2 and J is TRBJ2-1, with no clear D. The germline V and J ends were trimmed by 2 bases and 9 bases, with 8 bases remaining between them. CDR3 length: 12 residues. CDR1 is SNHLY and CDR2 is FYNNEI in the germline V gene.

CDR3 sequence reads: CASSQQLSTEAFF. DNA for the CDR3: TGTGCCAGCAGCCAACAGTTAAGCACCGAAGCTTTCTTT. The rearrangement joins TRBV4-2 to TRBJ1-1; D ambiguous. Germline V gene lookup returns CDR1 LGHNA and CDR2 YNFKEQ. The CDR3 loop spans 13 amino acids. Trimming stripped 2 bases from V and 8 bases from J, with 12 bases between.

The chain recombines TRBV15 with TRBJ1-3; D not certain. This CDR3 comprises 15 residues. Trimming cost V 0 bases and J 4 bases, with 10 bases left between them. Germline lookup yields CDR1 LNHNV and CDR2 YYDKDF (reference sequence). CDR3: CATSREWGSGNTIYF. CDR3 sequence (DNA): TGTGCCACCAGCAGAGAATGGGGATCCGGAAACACCATATATTTT.

In its sample, this clonotype was seen a few times. The V and J genes are TRBV13 and TRBJ1-2; the D gene is possibly TRBD1 (5 bases). The germline V and J ends were trimmed by 5 bases and 0 bases, with 13 bases remaining between them. Per germline, CDR1 PRHDT and CDR2 FYEKMQ (reference sequence). The CDR3 sequence is 15 residues long. The CDR3 DNA sequence: TGTGCCAGCAGCGGGCGGGGGTGGACTAACTATGGCTACACCTTC. Its translation: CASSGRGWTNYGYTF.

The sample holds many counts of this clonotype. The V call is TRBV5-6, the J call TRBJ1-2; 9 positions agree with TRBD1. Germline-derived CDR1 and CDR2 are SGHDT and YYEEEE. The CDR3 spans 14 residues. The ends lost 4 bases at V and 5 bases at J; junction bases unmatched: 6. This chain's CDR3 is CASSVGGTGYGYTF. As DNA, the CDR3 is TGTGCCAGCAGCGTCGGCGGGACAGGGTATGGCTACACCTTC.

The V and J genes are TRBV2 and TRBJ2-3, with a possible D match to TRBD2 (6 bases). This CDR3 has 13 amino acids. Germline lookup yields CDR1 SNHLY and CDR2 FYNNEI. V lost 7 bases to trimming and J lost 3 bases, with 11 bases between them. CDR3 sequence: CASKGGETDTQYF. The DNA of the CDR3 is TGTGCCAGCAAGGGCGGGGAGACAGATACGCAGTATTTT.

At least ten counts were recorded for this clonotype. CDR3 in DNA: TGCGCCAGCAGCCACCATAGTAGCGGGGGGGCATACGAGCAGTACTTC. Its protein is CASSHHSSGGAYEQYF. This chain uses TRBV4-1 with TRBJ2-7; TRBD2 matches at 11 bases. The CDR3 loop spans 16 amino acids. Germline lookup yields CDR1 MGHRA and CDR2 YSYEKL. The ends lost 3 bases at V and 4 bases at J; junction bases unmatched: 8.

This chain uses TRBV13 with TRBJ2-5; 12 bases fit TRBD2. The ends lost 4 bases at V and 5 bases at J; junction bases unmatched: 5. The CDR3 has 15 residues. Per germline, CDR1 PRHDT and CDR2 FYEKMQ (reference sequence). This CDR3 is CASSSRTSGVETQYF. The CDR3 DNA is TGTGCCAGCAGCTCCCGGACTAGCGGGGTTGAGACCCAGTACTTC.

This clonotype was detected only a few times. The chain couples TRBV5-1 to TRBJ1-5; 8 bases line up with TRBD1. The CDR3 has 17 amino acids. The germline V gene has CDR1 SGHRS and CDR2 YFSETQ. The V gene end was trimmed by 4 bases and the J gene end by 4 bases; junction bases not matched to a gene: 13. CDR3 residues: CASSKGQGEHRNQPQHF. The CDR3 DNA follows: TGCGCCAGCAGCAAAGGACAGGGTGAACATCGGAATCAGCCCCAGCATTTT.

This clonotype showed up just a few times. This chain connects TRBV25-1 to TRBJ2-7; D possibly corresponds to TRBD1 (6 bases). This CDR3 has 13 amino acids. The V end was cut by 1 base, the J end by 6 bases, with 10 bases between. Germline V lookup: CDR1 MGHDK, CDR2 SYGVNS. CDR3 sequence reads: CASSELGGSEQYF. Here the CDR3 DNA reads TGTGCCAGCAGTGAATTAGGGGGAAGCGAGCAGTACTTC.

This clonotype was seen at least ten times. The rearrangement joins TRBV7-8 to TRBJ2-3; the match to TRBD2 covers 9 bases. Trimming removed 4 bases from V and 4 bases from J; junction bases left unmatched: 9. The germline V gene has CDR1 SGHVS and CDR2 FQNEAQ. The CDR3 length is 16 residues. The CDR3 is CASSSLSGGRADTQYF. The CDR3 DNA sequence: TGTGCCAGCAGCTCGTTAAGCGGGGGGCGGGCAGATACGCAGTATTTT.

The chain joins TRBV29-1 to TRBJ2-1, with 11 bases that match TRBD1. V lost 6 bases and J lost 5; bases outside the gene matches: 6. The germline V gene encodes CDR1 SQVTM and CDR2 ANQGSEA. The CDR3 consists of 14 residues. CDR3 protein: CSVTGTGGNNEQFF. CDR3 nucleotide sequence: TGCAGCGTGACCGGGACAGGGGGAAACAATGAGCAGTTCTTC.

The chain has TRBV4-2 and TRBJ2-2; possible D gene TRBD1, 6 bases. This CDR3 is 14 amino acids long. With 0 bases removed from V and 6 bases from J, the gap between germline ends came to 8 bases. From germline, CDR1 is LGHNA and CDR2 YNFKEQ. CDR3: CASSQETGPGELFF. As DNA, the CDR3 is TGTGCCAGCAGCCAAGAAACAGGGCCCGGGGAGCTGTTTTTT.

There are many counts of this clonotype. CDR3 nucleotide sequence: TGTGCCAGCAGTTTCGCAAAGGACGAGCAGTACTTC. Translation: CASSFAKDEQYF. The chain links TRBV12-3 or TRBV12-4 to TRBJ2-7; D not resolved. V was pared by 3 bases and J by 5 bases, with 8 bases between. The CDR3 is 12 amino acids.

This clonotype was observed a few times. The chain links TRBV10-3 to TRBJ1-5, with D maybe TRBD1 (5 bases). CDR1 and CDR2 (germline): ENHRY, SYGVKD. The CDR3 spans 13 residues. V gave up 6 bases and J gave up 1 base, with 7 bases separating them. The CDR3 is CAISRDSNQPQHF. CDR3 DNA: TGTGCCATCAGCCGGGACAGCAATCAGCCCCAGCATTTT.

This chain joins TRBV10-1 and TRBJ2-1, with 13 bases identical to TRBD2. CDR1 is WNHNN, CDR2 SYGVQD, per germline (reference sequence). The CDR3 sequence is 15 residues long. V dropped 5 bases and J dropped 6; count of bases not matched to a gene: 4. CDR3 residues: CASSPGTSGTNEQFF. The CDR3, as DNA: TGCGCCAGCAGTCCCGGGACTAGCGGGACCAATGAGCAGTTCTTC.

The rearrangement links TRBV27 to TRBJ2-7; 10 nucleotides match TRBD1. Germline V gene data show CDR1 as MNHEY and CDR2 as SMNVEV (reference sequence). After removal of 5 bases from V and 4 bases from J, the junction contained 11 bases not matched to a gene. The length of the CDR3 is 16 residues. The CDR3 loop reads CASSLLRTGGIYEQYF. The DNA of the CDR3 is TGTGCCAGCAGTCTCCTTCGGACAGGGGGGATTTACGAGCAGTACTTC.

This clonotype was observed once. This chain links TRBV15 with TRBJ2-6; maybe TRBD1 (6 bases). The CDR3 has 18 amino acids. V was cut by 1 base and J by 4 bases, with 17 bases left in between. Looked up from germline, CDR1 is LNHNV and CDR2 is YYDKDF (reference sequence). CDR3 protein: CATSRAVQGPVGANVLTF. The DNA for the CDR3 is TGTGCCACCAGCAGAGCGGTTCAGGGGCCGGTGGGGGCCAACGTCCTGACTTTC.

The gene calls are TRBV2 and TRBJ2-7; 12 positions match TRBD1. The CDR3 is made up of 15 amino acids. CDR1 and CDR2 from the germline V gene are SNHLY and FYNNEI. The J segment lost 4 bases and the V segment lost 6 bases, leaving 7 bases of the junction unmatched. The CDR3 protein is CASRGTGGKHYEQYF. The CDR3 nucleotides are TGTGCCAGCAGAGGGACAGGGGGCAAGCATTACGAGCAGTACTTC.

The chain couples TRBV7-3 to TRBJ2-1, with 11 bases lining up with TRBD2. The CDR3 extends over 13 amino acids. After removal of 6 bases from V and 7 bases from J, the junction contained 2 bases not matched to a gene. Germline CDR1 is SGHTA and CDR2 is FQGTGA. CDR3 in DNA: TGTGCCAGCAGTACTAGCGGGGGAAATGAGCAGTTCTTC. The encoded protein is CASSTSGGNEQFF. The full variable domain, with the rest looked up from reference TRBV7-3 and TRBJ2-1, is GAGVSQTPSNKVTEKGKYVELRCDPISGHTALYWYRQSLGQGPEFLIYFQGTGAADDSGLPNDRFFAVRPEGSVSTLKIQRTERGDSAVYLCASSTSGGNEQFFGPGTRLTVL.

The V and J genes are TRBV20-1 and TRBJ1-4, with D perhaps TRBD1 (5 bases). CDR3 length: 14 residues. CDR1 and CDR2 (germline): DFQATT, SNEGSKA (reference sequence). Trimming removed 3 bases at V and 4 bases at J, with 12 bases between. The DNA for the CDR3 is TGCAGTGCTAGTACTAGGACAAATAATGAAAAACTGTTTTTT. The encoded protein is CSASTRTNNEKLFF.

Only a few counts were recorded for this clonotype. The genes are TRBV24-1 and TRBJ1-5; D may be TRBD1 (5 bases). V lost 6 bases, J lost 6 bases, and 11 bases lay in between. The CDR3 is 13 residues long. Germline CDR1 and CDR2: KGHDR and SFDVKD. The CDR3, as DNA: TGTGCCACCAGTTGGGGGGTGGCTCAGCCCCAGCATTTT. The encoded protein is CATSWGVAQPQHF.

V gene TRBV12-3 or TRBV12-4 combines with J gene TRBJ2-7; D is unclear. Trimming cost V 6 bases and J 5 bases, with 11 bases left between them. This CDR3 has 12 amino acids. The CDR3 loop is CASSPGPHEQYF. In DNA form, the CDR3 reads TGTGCCAGCAGCCCGGGCCCCCACGAGCAGTACTTC.

To note about this clonotype: A much larger clone sits a single nucleotide away, making a read error possible. The chain carries TRBV12-3 or TRBV12-4 and TRBJ2-7, with TRBD1 as a possible D gene (6 bases). Between the trimmed V and J ends, which lost 6 bases and 2 bases, there was a span of 8 bases. The length of the CDR3 is 12 residues. The CDR3, as DNA: TGTGCCAGCAGCCGGGACACCTACGAGCAGTACTTC. This sequence encodes CASSRDTYEQYF.

Regarding this clonotype: This could be a read error, since a much larger clone is one nucleotide away. The chain combines TRBV6-1 with TRBJ2-7, with D perhaps TRBD1 or TRBD2 (5 bases each). CDR1 and CDR2 (germline): MNHNS, SASEGT. The ends were cut back, 4 bases at V and 0 bases at J, with 16 bases in the middle. The CDR3 has 16 residues. The CDR3 protein is CASSGYSVGASYEQYF. The CDR3 DNA reads as TGTGCCAGCAGTGGATACTCAGTCGGGGCCTCCTACGAGCAGTACTTC.